This T cell receptor beta chain was documented in a study of T-cell reconstitution after alpha-beta-depleted transplantation in children. Study results and limitations: From newly produced T cells came most of the T-cell counts and diversity one year after transplant. From surviving recipient T cells and thymic progenitors came the high day-60 TCRbeta diversity observed in some patients. Alpha-beta T cells present about two months after transplant were reported to originate from several hundred expanded graft clones.

This clonotype was counted at least ten times. What it binds is unknown. Researchers prepared the TCRbeta library using unique molecular identifiers, the study reports. One entry per CDR3 protein, called by TCRdb with MiXCR from the PCR reads. This sample has around 670,000 distinct CDR3 sequences; about an eighth occur once, and the top ten carry 0.65% to 0.9%. The specimen comprised PBMCs, sampled before TCRalphabeta/CD19-depleted stem cell transplant. This sequence was found in a girl aged 2 to 10 with congenital amegakaryocytic thrombocytopenia, due to receive a stem cell transplant.

This CDR3 reads CASSLPKPGANVLTF. The CDR3 DNA is TGCGCCAGCAGCTTGCCCAAGCCTGGGGCCAACGTCCTGACTTTC. The chain uses TRBV5-1 and TRBJ2-6; D is uncertain. With 1 base removed from V and 2 bases from J, the gap between germline ends came to 7 bases. Germline CDR1 is SGHRS and CDR2 is YFSETQ. CDR3 length: 15 residues. The full variable domain, with the rest looked up from reference TRBV5-1 and TRBJ2-6, is KAGVTQTPRYLIKTRGQQVTLSCSPISGHRSVSWYQQTPGQGLQFLFEYFSETQRNKGNFPGRFSGRQFSNSRSEMNVSTLELGDSALYLCASSLPKPGANVLTFGAGSRLTVL.